This entry describes one T cell receptor beta chain. V trimming: 0 bases; J trimming: 3 bases; junction bases outside the gene matches: 9. Germline CDR1 and CDR2: MNHEY and SVGEGT. CDR3 length: 17 amino acids. These data belong to a study of blood T cell repertoires in COVID-19. Study overall: Both acute and convalescent COVID-19 samples were obtained from the United States, Italy and Spain.

Original data processing: Estimates of nucleated cell counts were drawn from the amplification of reference gene primers. Sequencing was performed with immunoSEQ multiplex PCR; in TCRdb, only in-frame clones are kept and a portion is missing. V and J calls and clone size are those listed in that table; D and trimming were worked out from the DNA. Of 130,000 to 150,000 clones listed, more than 75% are singletons. The sample taken for sequencing was peripheral blood. This TCR derives from an elderly man with acute or convalescent COVID-19. V gene TRBV6-2 or TRBV6-3 combines with J gene TRBJ1-2; 8 positions match TRBD1. Here the CDR3 reads CASSYSGQGSRDYGYTF. The CDR3 region has the DNA TGTGCCAGCAGTTACTCCGGACAGGGAAGTCGGGACTATGGCTACACCTTC.